A single sample is the source of the 14 T cell receptor beta chains below, sequenced in a study of chemoradiotherapy in HPV16-positive cancers. The assay was immunoSEQ multiplex PCR, and TCRdb's table has in-frame clones only and misses some. The sample holds about 3,500 clones, approximately 94% seen once. The sample consisted of tumor tissue, taken from a patient who underwent chemoradiotherapy. Receptors were obtained from a human donor with HPV-associated anogenital cancer.

V is TRBV6-4 and J is TRBJ2-3; D is undetermined. Germline loops: CDR1 MRHNA, CDR2 SNTAGT. This CDR3 comprises 14 residues. Trimming cost V 4 bases and J 4 bases, with 12 bases left between them. The CDR3: CASSGSGMSDTQYF. The CDR3 DNA is TGTGCCAGCAGTGGGTCAGGAATGTCAGATACGCAGTATTTT.

The chain recombines TRBV5-1 with TRBJ2-3; 7 positions match TRBD2. The CDR3 sequence is 16 residues long. From germline, CDR1 is SGHRS and CDR2 YFSETQ. J gave up 6 bases and V 0 bases, and 10 bases lay outside the gene matches. The CDR3 DNA reads as TGCGCCAGCAGCTTGGCGCCGGGAGGTCAAGGGGATACGCAGTATTTT. Protein: CASSLAPGGQGDTQYF.

In nucleotides, the CDR3 is TGTGCCAGCAGCGTCGGTACGGGGGTCCCAGATACGCAGTATTTT. It is translated as CASSVGTGVPDTQYF. This sequence joins TRBV9 and TRBJ2-3; D may be TRBD2 (6 bases). The CDR3 is made up of 15 amino acids. V was pared by 2 bases and J by 4 bases, with 14 bases between. Germline assignment: CDR1 SGDLS and CDR2 YYNGEE.

The chain is built from TRBV11-2 and TRBJ2-3; TRBD2 agrees at 10 bases. Germline values: CDR1 SGHAT, CDR2 FQNNGV. The V gene end was trimmed by 2 bases and the J gene end by 6 bases; junction bases not matched to a gene: 11. This CDR3 region has 17 residues. The DNA of the CDR3 is TGTGCCAGCAGCTTAACGGGGAGTAGCGGGGGGCGGGATACGCAGTATTTT. Translated: CASSLTGSSGGRDTQYF.

The count of this clone is one. The chain joins TRBV6-5 to TRBJ1-1; no clear D gene. Trimming cost V 0 bases and J 4 bases, with 15 bases left between them. Germline CDR1 and CDR2: MNHEY and SVGAGI. This CDR3 is 16 amino acids long. The DNA for the CDR3 is TGTGCCAGCAGTTACTCGGACGCCCAACCGGGCACTGAAGCTTTCTTT. It codes for CASSYSDAQPGTEAFF.

V is TRBV11-2 and J is TRBJ2-3; D unclear. Deletions cut 0 bases from V and 1 base from J, with 8 bases between. The CDR3 is 15 residues long. Germline CDR1 SGHAT, CDR2 FQNNGV. CDR3 bases: TGTGCCAGCAGCTTAGAGGGCATACGCACAGATACGCAGTATTTT. Residues: CASSLEGIRTDTQYF. Variable domain in full (rest from reference TRBV11-2 and TRBJ2-3): EAGVAQSPRYKIIEKRQSVAFWCNPISGHATLYWYQQILGQGPKLLIQFQNNGVVDDSQLPKDRFSAERLKGVDSTLKIQPAKLEDSAVYLCASSLEGIRTDTQYFGPGTRLTVL.

This chain connects TRBV4-2 to TRBJ1-2; D gene uncertain. The CDR3 is 13 residues long. The ends were cut back, 4 bases at V and 4 bases at J, with 10 bases in the middle. Germline CDR1 LGHNA, CDR2 YNFKEQ. The CDR3 nucleotides read TGTGCCAGCAGCCGTGGGAGCTCCTATGGCTACACCTTC. Translation gives CASSRGSSYGYTF.

This chain connects TRBV9 to TRBJ2-2, with unresolved D. Germline CDR1 SGDLS, CDR2 YYNGEE. Trimming took off 1 base at V and 8 bases at J, with 9 bases between the two ends. This CDR3 has 13 residues. CDR3 residues: CASSVSQKGELFF. The CDR3 region has the DNA TGTGCCAGCAGCGTAAGTCAAAAGGGGGAGCTGTTTTTT. The full variable domain, its missing parts supplied by reference TRBV9 and TRBJ2-2, is DSGVTQTPKHLITATGQRVTLRCSPRSGDLSVYWYQQSLDQGLQFLIQYYNGEERAKGNILERFSAQQFPDLHSELNLSSLELGDSALYFCASSVSQKGELFFGEGSRLTVL.

The gene calls are TRBV27 and TRBJ1-5; D gene unclear. Germline CDR1 and CDR2: MNHEY and SMNVEV (reference sequence). V lost 3 bases, J lost 10 bases, and 16 bases lay in between. CDR3 size: 14 residues. The CDR3 DNA sequence: TGTGCCAGCAGTTTGTTGGAGGGAATCGGACCCCAGCATTTT. It encodes CASSLLEGIGPQHF.

The chain is built from TRBV6-5 and TRBJ2-7; D remains unclear. Trimming took 0 bases from V and 0 from J, leaving 6 bases between them. In germline, CDR1 is MNHEY, CDR2 SVGAGI. CDR3 size: 14 residues. This chain's CDR3 is CASSYSLNSYEQYF. DNA for the CDR3: TGTGCCAGCAGTTACTCGCTTAACTCCTACGAGCAGTACTTC.

J is TRBJ2-2 and V is TRBV5-6; 9 bases match TRBD2. This CDR3 is 16 amino acids long. The V gene's germline CDR1 is SGHDT and CDR2 YYEEEE. Trimming at V came to 4 bases and at J to 3 bases, leaving 7 bases not matched to a gene. The CDR3 here is CASSGGLAGYTGELFF. DNA of the CDR3: TGTGCCAGCAGCGGGGGTCTAGCGGGGTACACCGGGGAGCTGTTTTTT. Full variable domain (rest looked up from reference TRBV5-6 and TRBJ2-2): DAGVTQSPTHLIKTRGQQVTLRCSPKSGHDTVSWYQQALGQGPQFIFQYYEEEERQRGNFPDRFSGHQFPNYSSELNVNALLLGDSALYLCASSGGLAGYTGELFFGEGSRLTVL.

The chain combines TRBV29-1 with TRBJ1-2; D is unclear. The CDR3 has 12 amino acids. Germline V gives CDR1 SQVTM, CDR2 ANQGSEA. With 4 bases removed from V and 6 bases from J, the gap between germline ends came to 12 bases. The CDR3 loop is CSVVSGPDGYTF. CDR3 bases: TGCAGCGTTGTATCTGGGCCCGATGGCTACACCTTC. Using reference TRBV29-1 and TRBJ1-2 for the parts outside the CDR3, the full variable domain is SAVISQKPSRDICQRGTSLTIQCQVDSQVTMMFWYRQQPGQSLTLIATANQGSEATYESGFVIDKFPISRPNLTFSTLTVSNMSPEDSSIYLCSVVSGPDGYTFGSGTRLTVV.

The chain employs TRBV11-1 and TRBJ2-1, with 7 bases fitting TRBD1. The CDR3 extends over 13 amino acids. Germline CDR1 is SGHAT and CDR2 is FQDESV (reference sequence). V dropped 4 bases and J dropped 5; count of bases not matched to a gene: 2. DNA for the CDR3: TGTGCCAGCAGCTCGGGACAGAACAATGAGCAGTTCTTC. It is translated as CASSSGQNNEQFF.

The chain employs TRBV11-2 and TRBJ2-2, with D hard to call. The CDR3 covers 16 residues. Per the germline V gene, CDR1 is SGHAT and CDR2 is FQNNGV. The V and J ends lost 1 base and 0 bases respectively, with 9 bases between them. CDR3 protein: CASSLVTPTNTGELFF. The CDR3 nucleotides are TGTGCCAGCAGCTTAGTAACACCGACGAACACCGGGGAGCTGTTTTTT.